The text below deals with one T cell receptor beta chain. What it recognizes is unknown. These data come from a study of Ad26.COV2.S vaccination and SARS-CoV-2 variants. Study-level information: Enrolled in COV1001, the donor was in the Ad26.COV2.S trial arm, which received the vaccine. Ad26.COV2.S was injected intramuscularly once or twice, 56 days apart.

The table came from immunoSEQ multiplex PCR; TCRdb's copy has only in-frame clones and leaves some out. The table has hundreds of thousands of clones, more than 80% seen once. The treatment was: some 20 received Ad26.COV2.S at low or high dose, single or two shots; 5 received placebo; per-sample allocation not given. Sampling occurred on day 63 after the first vaccine or placebo injection. Study-level findings and limits: With respect to non-spike TCR breadth, vaccine and placebo recipients were similar. Marked by substantial breadth, spike-specific CD8+ and CD4+ T cell responses were reportedly seen after vaccination.

This TCR was recovered from a person between 18 and 59 years old who received the Ad26.COV2.S COVID-19 vaccine or a placebo. Here the sequenced sample was peripheral blood, taken in a trial of Ad26.COV2.S vaccine versus placebo.

For the CDR3, the DNA is TGTGCCAGTAGTCACCCCGGGACAGGGCCAGAGACCCAGTACTTC. Its translation: CASSHPGTGPETQYF. This rearrangement joins TRBV19 to TRBJ2-5; 9 bases are a match to TRBD1. Germline lookup yields CDR1 LNHDA and CDR2 SQIVND (reference sequence). This CDR3 is 15 amino acids long. V lost 5 bases, J lost 4 bases, and 8 bases stayed unmatched.